These T cell receptor beta chains were read from a single sample in a study of OX40 agonist ivuxolimab in advanced cancers. Sequenced by immunoSEQ multiplex PCR; TCRdb stores in-frame clones only, minus some. The repertoire has roughly 48,000 clones, more than 75% of them found once; the top ten carry more than 8.5%. The specimen comprised CD4+ or CD8+ T cells sorted from blood, sampled in a trial of the OX40 agonist ivuxolimab. The receptors were sampled from an adult with an advanced solid tumor such as melanoma, head and neck, liver or kidney cancer. Both conserved end residues are part of each CDR3. A D gene is named only where the DNA matches it firmly. Some rows have no size entry. The others give once, few or many, or a class for an expanded clone.

NA	TRBV5-5	13	TRBJ2-4	NA	TGTGCCAGCAGCTTGACAGTTATGGACATTCAGTACTTC	CASSLTVMDIQYF
NA	TRBV2	16	TRBJ2-5	NA	TGTGCCAGCAAGCAAGACCTCCAACTCCGGAGGGAGACCCAGTACTTC	CASKQDLQLRRETQYF
once	TRBV28	15	TRBJ2-3	NA	TGTGCCAGCAGTAGTACAAGAACTTACACAGATACGCAGTATTTT	CASSSTRTYTDTQYF
few	TRBV5-8	15	TRBJ2-5	TRBD1	TGTGCCAGCAGACGCGGGACAGGGGGCCAAGAGACCCAGTACTTC	CASRRGTGGQETQYF
NA	TRBV10-2	15	TRBJ2-3	TRBD2	TGCGCCAGCAGGTCGGCGGGAGAGCCGACAGATACGCAGTATTTT	CASRSAGEPTDTQYF
NA	TRBV4-2	16	TRBJ2-2	TRBD2	TGTGCCAGCAGCCAAAGGAGACTAGCGGATAGCGGGGAGCTGTTTTTT	CASSQRRLADSGELFF
NA	TRBV6-1	14	TRBJ2-2	NA	TGTGCCAGCAGTGAAGGACTTGTCACCGGGGAGCTGTTTTTT	CASSEGLVTGELFF
NA	TRBV7-3	13	TRBJ2-3	NA	TGTGCCAGCAGCGGGACCAACACAGATACGCAGTATTTT	CASSGTNTDTQYF
NA	TRBV5-6	14	TRBJ2-7	TRBD1	TGTGCCAGCAGCTTGGGGACAGGTCTCTACGAGCAGTACTTC	CASSLGTGLYEQYF
once	TRBV15	15	TRBJ1-2	NA	TGCGCCACCAGCAGAGATAAGGACAGTTATAACGGCTACACCTTC	CATSRDKDSYNGYTF
NA	TRBV29-1	17	TRBJ2-5	TRBD1	TGCAGCGCCCTGATCGGTTTAACCGGGACAGGTAAAGAGACCCAGTACTTC	CSALIGLTGTGKETQYF
NA	TRBV19	13	TRBJ2-2	NA	TGTGCCAGTAGTATTAAAGGGTCCGGGGAGCTGTTTTTT	CASSIKGSGELFF
NA	TRBV7-3	15	TRBJ2-1	TRBD2	TGTGCCAGCAGCTTGGCCGGGACTAGCGGTAATGAGCAGTTCTTC	CASSLAGTSGNEQFF